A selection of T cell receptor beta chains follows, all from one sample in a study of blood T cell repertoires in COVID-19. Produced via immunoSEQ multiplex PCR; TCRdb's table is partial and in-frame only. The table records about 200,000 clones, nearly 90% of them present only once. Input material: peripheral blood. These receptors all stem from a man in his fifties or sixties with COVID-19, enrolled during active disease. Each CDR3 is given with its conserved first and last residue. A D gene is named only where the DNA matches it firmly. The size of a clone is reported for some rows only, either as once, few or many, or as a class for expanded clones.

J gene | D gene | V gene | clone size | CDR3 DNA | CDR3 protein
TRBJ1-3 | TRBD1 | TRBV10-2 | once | TGCGCCAGCAGTGAGTCGATGGGCCAGGGGGCGAACACCATATATTTT | CASSESMGQGANTIYF
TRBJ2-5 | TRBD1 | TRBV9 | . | TGTGCCAGCAGCGCCCCAACAGGGGTCGGGGAGACCCAGTACTTC | CASSAPTGVGETQYF
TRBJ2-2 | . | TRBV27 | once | TGTGCCAGCAGCTGGGGGACTCCCCGAGGGTCCGGGGAGCTGTTTTTT | CASSWGTPRGSGELFF
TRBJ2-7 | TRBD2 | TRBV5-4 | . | TGTGCCAGCAGCGCTTTACTAGCGGGGGCCTACGAGCAGTACTTC | CASSALLAGAYEQYF
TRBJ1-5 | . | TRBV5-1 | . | TGCGCCAGCAGTCTAGGGGACAATCAGCCCCAGCATTTT | CASSLGDNQPQHF
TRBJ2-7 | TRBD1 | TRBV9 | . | TGTGCCAGCAGCGAGGGACAGGGCTACGAGCAGTACTTC | CASSEGQGYEQYF
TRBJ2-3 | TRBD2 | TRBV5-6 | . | TGTGCCAGCAGCTTGGGACTAGCGGGAGTTGGGGATACGCAGTATTTT | CASSLGLAGVGDTQYF
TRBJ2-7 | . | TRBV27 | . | TGTGCCAGCAGCCGACAGAGCTCCTACGAGCAGTACTTC | CASSRQSSYEQYF
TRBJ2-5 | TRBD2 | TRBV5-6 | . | TGTGCCAGCAGCCGGGGCCGGGCTAGCGGGAGAGAGACCCAGTACTTC | CASSRGRASGRETQYF
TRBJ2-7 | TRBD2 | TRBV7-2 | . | TGTGCCAGCAGCTTAGCGCGAGCGGGGGGGTTCGAGCAGTACTTC | CASSLARAGGFEQYF
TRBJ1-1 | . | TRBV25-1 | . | TGTGCCAGCAGTCCCGGGGGGAGGACTGAAGCTTTCTTT | CASSPGGRTEAFF
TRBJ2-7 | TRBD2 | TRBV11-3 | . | TGTGCCAGCAGTCCAACAAGGGGGACTAGCTATCACGAGCAGTACTTC | CASSPTRGTSYHEQYF
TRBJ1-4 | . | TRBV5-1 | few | TGCGCCAGCAGCTTGGCGGGGAGAGTGGGTGAAAAACTGTTTTTT | CASSLAGRVGEKLFF
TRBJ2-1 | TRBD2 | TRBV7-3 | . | TGTGCCAGCAGCCCTTCAGCGGGAGCGGACAATGAGCAGTTCTTC | CASSPSAGADNEQFF
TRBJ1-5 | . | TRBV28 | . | TGTGCCAGCAGTTTCGGGGGGCCAGGCAATCAGCCCCAGCATTTT | CASSFGGPGNQPQHF
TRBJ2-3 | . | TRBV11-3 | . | TGTGCCAGCAGCTTAGTCTTCACAGATACGCAGTATTTT | CASSLVFTDTQYF
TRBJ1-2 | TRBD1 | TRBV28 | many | TGTGCCAGCAGTTTCCCTAAGACAGGGGGATATGGCTACACCTTC | CASSFPKTGGYGYTF
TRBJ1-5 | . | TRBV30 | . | TGTGCCTGGAGTCCCGGGGTAGCAGATCAGCCCCAGCATTTT | CAWSPGVADQPQHF
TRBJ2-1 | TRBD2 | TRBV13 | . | TGTGCCAGCAGCTCCGGGGTAGCGGGGGGGCCCTATGAGCAGTTCTTC | CASSSGVAGGPYEQFF
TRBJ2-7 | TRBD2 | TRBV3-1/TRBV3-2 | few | TGTGCCAGCAGCCCCCAGCGGGGGGGCTACGAGCAGTACTTC | CASSPQRGGYEQYF
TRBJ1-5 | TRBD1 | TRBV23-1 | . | TGCGCCAGCAGTCAACGCGCCCGGGACAGGGTGGGAAATCAGCCCCAGCATTTT | CASSQRARDRVGNQPQHF
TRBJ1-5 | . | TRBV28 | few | TGTGCCAGCAGCCCCCAGGGACAGCCCCAGCATTTT | CASSPQGQPQHF
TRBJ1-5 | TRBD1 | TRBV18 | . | TGTGCCAGCTCACTTAGGGACAGGGGCACCTATAGCAATCAGCCCCAGCATTTT | CASSLRDRGTYSNQPQHF
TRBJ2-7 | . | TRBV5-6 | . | TGTGCCAGCAGCTTAGCTGGGAGCTCCTACGAGCAGTACTTC | CASSLAGSSYEQYF
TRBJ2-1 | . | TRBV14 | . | TGTGCCAGCAACCAAGCCGGGAGTCGATTCTATGAGCAGTTCTTC | CASNQAGSRFYEQFF
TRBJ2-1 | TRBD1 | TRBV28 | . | TGTGCCAGCAGTCTAAGGACAGGGAGGAATGAGCAGTTCTTC | CASSLRTGRNEQFF
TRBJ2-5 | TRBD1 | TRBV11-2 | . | TGTGCCAGCAGCGAAACCACCGGGACAGGGGGCTTGGAGACCCAGTACTTC | CASSETTGTGGLETQYF
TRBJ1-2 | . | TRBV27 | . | TGTGCCAGCAGTTTACGGGGGATGACCTATGGCTACACCTTC | CASSLRGMTYGYTF
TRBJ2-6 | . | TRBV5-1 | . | TGCGCCAGCAGCCCTAGCCGGGGGAACGGGGCCAACGTCCTGACTTTC | CASSPSRGNGANVLTF
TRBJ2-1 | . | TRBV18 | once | TGTGCCAGCTCACTTCTCTCTGACAATGAGCAGTTCTTC | CASSLLSDNEQFF
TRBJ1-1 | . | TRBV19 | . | TGTGCCAGTAGTGGTCGGTATGAAGCTTTCTTT | CASSGRYEAFF
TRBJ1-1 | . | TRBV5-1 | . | TGCGCCAGCAGCAAGACAGTTCTCTTCGCTGAAGCTTTCTTT | CASSKTVLFAEAFF
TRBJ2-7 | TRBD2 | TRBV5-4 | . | TGTGCCAGCAGCGAGACTAGCGGTAGCTCCTACGAGCAGTACTTC | CASSETSGSSYEQYF
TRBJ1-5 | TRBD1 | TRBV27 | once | TGTGCCAGCAGCGAACAGGGGTTCAGTCAGCCCCAGCATTTT | CASSEQGFSQPQHF
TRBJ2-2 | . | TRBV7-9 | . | TGTGCCAGCAGCTTGACGGGACTTGCTATCACCGGGGAGCTGTTTTTT | CASSLTGLAITGELFF
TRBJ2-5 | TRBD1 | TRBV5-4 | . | TGTGCCAGCAGCTTGGGACAGGGTCGAAAGGAGACCCAGTACTTC | CASSLGQGRKETQYF
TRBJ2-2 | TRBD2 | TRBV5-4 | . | TGTGCCAGCAGCCTGGCGGGTAGCGGGAGGTACACCGGGGAGCTGTTTTTT | CASSLAGSGRYTGELFF
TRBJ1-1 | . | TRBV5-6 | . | TGTGCCAGCAGCCTCCAGTCCCAGGTCGCTTTCTTT | CASSLQSQVAFF
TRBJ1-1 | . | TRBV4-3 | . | TGCGCCAGCAGCCAAGATCGGGTCAGTATGAACACTGAAGCTTTCTTT | CASSQDRVSMNTEAFF
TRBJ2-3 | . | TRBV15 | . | TGTGCCACCAGCAGAGGACTCCATACAGATACGCAGTATTTT | CATSRGLHTDTQYF
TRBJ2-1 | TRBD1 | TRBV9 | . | TGTGCCAGCAGCGTAGAGGGGGCCGGTAACAATGAGCAGTTCTTC | CASSVEGAGNNEQFF
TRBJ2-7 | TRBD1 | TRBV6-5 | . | TGTGCCAGCAGGCACACAGGGGCCCTCTACGAGCAGTACTTC | CASRHTGALYEQYF
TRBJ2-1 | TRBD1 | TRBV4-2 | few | TGTGCCAGCAGCCAAGACGCCGGGACAGGGTCCTACAATGAGCAGTTCTTC | CASSQDAGTGSYNEQFF
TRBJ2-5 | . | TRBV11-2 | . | TGTGCCAGCAGCCCGAGGGGGTGGCAGGGTCAAGAGACCCAGTACTTC | CASSPRGWQGQETQYF
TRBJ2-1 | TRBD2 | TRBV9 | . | TGTGCCAGCAGCGTATCTAGCGGGCCGTCCTACAATGAGCAGTTCTTC | CASSVSSGPSYNEQFF
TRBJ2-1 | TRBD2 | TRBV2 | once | TGTGCCAGCGGGACTAGCAGATACAATGAGCAGTTCTTC | CASGTSRYNEQFF
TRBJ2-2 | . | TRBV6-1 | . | TGTGCCAGCAGTGACGGGAATTGGCCCGGGGAGCTGTTTTTT | CASSDGNWPGELFF
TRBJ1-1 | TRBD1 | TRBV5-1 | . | TGCGCCAGCAGCTCCAGGGGGGAGATGACTGAAGCTTTCTTT | CASSSRGEMTEAFF
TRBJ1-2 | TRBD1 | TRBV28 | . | TGTGCCAGCAAGTCGACAGGGAACTATGGCTACACCTTC | CASKSTGNYGYTF
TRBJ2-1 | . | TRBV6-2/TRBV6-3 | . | TGTGCCAGCAGTTACACCGCGGGTACCTACAATGAGCAGTTCTTC | CASSYTAGTYNEQFF
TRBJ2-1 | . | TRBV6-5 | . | TGTGCCAGCGGGGCCAGAAGCACCTACAATGAGCAGTTCTTC | CASGARSTYNEQFF
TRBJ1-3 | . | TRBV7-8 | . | TGTGCCAGCAGCTTAGGGTCCCGGGGGAGCTCTGGAAACACCATATATTTT | CASSLGSRGSSGNTIYF
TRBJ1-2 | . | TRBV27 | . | TGTGCCAGCAGAACCCTAGAGGGCTCTGGCTACACCTTC | CASRTLEGSGYTF
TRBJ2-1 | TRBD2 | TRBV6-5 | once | TGTGCCAGCAGTTACTCCGGGACTAGCGGGGGGGAAAAGCAGTTCTTC | CASSYSGTSGGEKQFF
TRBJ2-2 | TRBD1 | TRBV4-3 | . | TGCGCCAGCAGCACCCCCGGGACAGCGAACACCGGGGAGCTGTTTTTT | CASSTPGTANTGELFF
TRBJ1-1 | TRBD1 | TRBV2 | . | TGTGCCAGCAGCGATGCGGGGGGACAGGGGAACACTGAAGCTTTCTTT | CASSDAGGQGNTEAFF